One sample yielded the 13 T cell receptor beta chains listed below, sequenced in a study of cytomegalovirus exposure and HLA in healthy donors (dated by TCRdb to about 2017). Library preparation used the immunoSEQ multiplex PCR assay. For the multiplex PCR, a mixture combining 60 forward primers for TCR Vbeta segments and 13 reverse primers for TCR Jbeta segments was used. This is the immuneACCESS table as TCRdb keeps it, with only in-frame sequences that have V and J called. A part of the clones is gone; compared with another copy, unresolved V genes explain less than half, and the rest is unexplained. This sample holds about 200,000 clones; more than 60% were observed only once. 1.5% to 2% of the sample rests with the top ten. Sequences were obtained from PBMCs. These receptors were taken from a man aged 45-60 years in good health and CMV-seronegative.

The genes are TRBV28 and TRBJ2-1, with D perhaps matching TRBD2 (5 bases). This CDR3 is built from 14 residues. Trimming took 6 bases from V and 3 from J, leaving 12 bases between them. Germline-derived CDR1 and CDR2 are MDHEN and SYDVKM. The CDR3 here is CASRGGPGYNEQFF. The CDR3 nucleotides are TGTGCCAGCAGGGGCGGGCCGGGCTACAATGAGCAGTTCTTC.

This chain links TRBV10-1 with TRBJ2-2, with TRBD2 matching over 10 bases. The CDR3 totals 19 residues. Germline V CDR1 and CDR2: WNHNN, SYGVQD (reference sequence). After removal of 2 bases from V and 0 bases from J, the junction contained 9 bases not matched to a gene. The chain's CDR3 is CASSERSVAGGTNTGELFF. For the CDR3, the DNA is TGCGCCAGCAGTGAGCGGTCCGTAGCGGGAGGTACGAACACCGGGGAGCTGTTTTTT.

V and J are TRBV30 and TRBJ2-2; D is perhaps TRBD2 (6 bases). The CDR3 has 14 amino acids. Deletions cut 4 bases from V and 1 base from J, with 10 bases between. Germline loops: CDR1 GTSNPN, CDR2 SVGIG (reference sequence). The CDR3: CAWTQGGNTGELFF. The DNA of the CDR3 is TGTGCCTGGACCCAGGGAGGGAACACCGGGGAGCTGTTTTTT.

This sequence joins TRBV7-3 and TRBJ2-1; 7 bases are shared with TRBD2. Germline CDR1 SGHTA, CDR2 FQGTGA. The CDR3 has 15 amino acids. After removal of 1 base from V and 6 bases from J, the junction contained 6 bases not matched to a gene. The CDR3 DNA follows: TGTGCCAGCAGCTTAAAGGCGGGAGCGGTCAATGAGCAGTTCTTC. It yields the protein CASSLKAGAVNEQFF.

This clone was counted between two and nine times. CDR3 coding DNA: TGTGCCAGCTCACCCTTGAGATATGCGTCGGAGCAGTACTTC. Protein sequence: CASSPLRYASEQYF. The chain joins TRBV18 to TRBJ2-7; D gene unclear. Deletions cut 3 bases from V and 7 bases from J, with 16 bases between. The germline V gene encodes CDR1 KGHSH and CDR2 LQKENI. The CDR3 loop spans 14 amino acids.

The genes are TRBV5-1 and TRBJ2-3; D may be TRBD2 (5 bases). Trimming cost V 4 bases and J 0 bases, with 12 bases left between them. Germline values: CDR1 SGHRS, CDR2 YFSETQ. This CDR3 region has 15 residues. This chain's CDR3 is CASSDARTSTDTQYF. As DNA, the CDR3 is TGCGCCAGCAGCGATGCGCGGACTAGCACAGATACGCAGTATTTT. Combining the CDR3 with reference TRBV5-1 and TRBJ2-3 gives the whole variable domain KAGVTQTPRYLIKTRGQQVTLSCSPISGHRSVSWYQQTPGQGLQFLFEYFSETQRNKGNFPGRFSGRQFSNSRSEMNVSTLELGDSALYLCASSDARTSTDTQYFGPGTRLTVL.

This sequence joins TRBV6-5 and TRBJ1-1; the D gene is possibly TRBD1 (5 bases). The CDR3 contains 12 residues. CDR1 is MNHEY, CDR2 SVGAGI, per germline. The ends were cut back, 7 bases at V and 6 bases at J, with 12 bases in the middle. CDR3: CASNRGESEAFF. The CDR3 DNA reads TGTGCCAGCAATCGGGGGGAATCTGAAGCTTTCTTT.

This clone was found once. This sequence joins TRBV5-1 and TRBJ2-1, with 10 bases aligning to TRBD1. Germline trimming cut 4 bases from V and 7 bases from J; bases unmatched to any gene: 8. From germline, CDR1 is SGHRS and CDR2 YFSETQ. The CDR3 loop spans 15 amino acids. The CDR3 protein is CASSPGTGVRNEQFF. CDR3 nucleotide sequence: TGCGCCAGCAGCCCCGGGACAGGGGTACGGAATGAGCAGTTCTTC.

V gene TRBV5-1 combines with J gene TRBJ2-3; D not certain. There are 13 residues in the CDR3. Germline V gene sequence: CDR1 SGHRS, CDR2 YFSETQ. With 4 bases removed from V and 7 bases from J, the gap between germline ends came to 13 bases. CDR3 protein: CASSLIESNTQYF. CDR3 DNA: TGCGCCAGCAGCCTCATCGAGAGTAATACGCAGTATTTT.

The chain links TRBV2 to TRBJ2-5; D might be TRBD1 (6 bases). Per the germline V gene, CDR1 is SNHLY and CDR2 is FYNNEI. The V gene lost 0 bases and the J gene lost 5 bases, with 13 bases spanning the gap. The CDR3 runs 15 residues. This CDR3 reads CASSEANQGLETQYF. CDR3 sequence (DNA): TGTGCCAGCAGTGAAGCGAACCAGGGGTTGGAGACCCAGTACTTC. Variable domain in full (rest from reference TRBV2 and TRBJ2-5): EPEVTQTPSHQVTQMGQEVILRCVPISNHLYFYWYRQILGQKVEFLVSFYNNEISEKSEIFDDQFSVERPDGSNFTLKIRSTKLEDSAMYFCASSEANQGLETQYFGPGTRLLVL.

This chain links TRBV7-6 with TRBJ2-2; 13 bases line up with TRBD2. The length of the CDR3 is 17 residues. Trimming removed 5 bases from V and 7 bases from J; junction bases left unmatched: 10. Germline V gives CDR1 SGHVS, CDR2 FNYEAQ. CDR3 sequence: CASSTRLAGGWGGELFF. DNA for the CDR3: TGTGCCAGCAGCACCCGACTAGCGGGAGGCTGGGGCGGGGAGCTGTTTTTT.

This clone occurred a few times. The chain recombines TRBV5-6 with TRBJ2-3; 11 bases match TRBD2. Germline trimming cut 4 bases from V and 9 bases from J; bases unmatched to any gene: 10. CDR1 SGHDT and CDR2 YYEEEE come from the germline V gene. There are 15 residues in the CDR3. The CDR3 spells CASSATSGIGPTQYF. As DNA, the CDR3 is TGTGCCAGCAGCGCGACTAGCGGGATAGGACCCACGCAGTATTTT.

The rearrangement joins TRBV7-2 to TRBJ2-5; 7 bases line up with TRBD1. This CDR3 is built from 14 residues. The trim removed 5 bases at V and 5 bases at J, leaving 8 bases unmatched. Germline V lookup: CDR1 SGHTA, CDR2 FQGNSA. This CDR3 is CASSPSDRRETQYF. In DNA, the CDR3 is TGTGCCAGCAGCCCCTCGGACAGGCGGGAGACCCAGTACTTC.